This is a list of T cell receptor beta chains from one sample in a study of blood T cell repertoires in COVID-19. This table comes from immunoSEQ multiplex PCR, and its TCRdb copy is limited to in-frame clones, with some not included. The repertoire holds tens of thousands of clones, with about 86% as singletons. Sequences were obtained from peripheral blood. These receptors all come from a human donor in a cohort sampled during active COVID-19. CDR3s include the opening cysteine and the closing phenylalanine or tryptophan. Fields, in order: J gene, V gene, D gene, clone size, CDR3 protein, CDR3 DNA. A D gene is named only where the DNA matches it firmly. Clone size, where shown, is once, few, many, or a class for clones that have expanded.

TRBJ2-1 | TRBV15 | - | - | CATSVNRLVMQFF | TGTGCCACCAGCGTAAATAGACTAGTGATGCAGTTCTTC
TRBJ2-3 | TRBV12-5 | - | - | CASGLSLDYTYTDTQYF | TGTGCTAGTGGTTTGTCCTTGGACTACACGTACACAGATACGCAGTATTTT
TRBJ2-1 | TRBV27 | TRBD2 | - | CASSKGLAGNNEQFF | TGTGCCAGCAGTAAGGGACTAGCGGGGAACAATGAGCAGTTCTTC
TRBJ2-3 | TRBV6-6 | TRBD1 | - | CASSLDRDRQYF | TGTGCCAGCAGTCTTGACAGGGATCGGCAGTATTTT
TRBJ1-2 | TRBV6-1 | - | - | CASSESRAFGGYTF | TGTGCCAGCAGTGAAAGCCGCGCATTTGGTGGCTACACCTTC
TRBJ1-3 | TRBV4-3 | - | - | CASSQDQTSSGNTIYF | TGCGCCAGCAGCCAAGATCAGACTTCGTCTGGAAACACCATATATTTT
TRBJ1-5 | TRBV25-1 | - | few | CASSVGSHQPQHF | TGTGCCAGCAGTGTAGGGAGCCATCAGCCCCAGCATTTT
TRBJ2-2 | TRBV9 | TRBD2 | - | CASSVRASGGPNTGELFF | TGTGCCAGCAGCGTAAGGGCTAGCGGGGGGCCGAACACCGGGGAGCTGTTTTTT
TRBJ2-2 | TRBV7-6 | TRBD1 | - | CASSRDRVTGELFF | TGTGCCAGCAGCCGGGACAGGGTCACCGGGGAGCTGTTTTTT
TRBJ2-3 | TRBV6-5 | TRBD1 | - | CASKDRVTDTQYF | TGTGCCAGCAAGGACAGGGTAACAGATACGCAGTATTTT
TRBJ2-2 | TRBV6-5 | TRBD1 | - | CASSYRDRGTGELFF | TGTGCCAGCAGTTACCGGGACAGGGGAACCGGGGAGCTGTTTTTT
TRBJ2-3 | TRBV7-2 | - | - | CASSLNSMTAQYF | TGTGCCAGCAGCTTAAATAGCATGACTGCGCAGTATTTT
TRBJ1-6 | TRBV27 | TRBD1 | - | CASRETGNSPLHF | TGTGCCAGCAGGGAGACAGGGAATTCACCCCTCCACTTT
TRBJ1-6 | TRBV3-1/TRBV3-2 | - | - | CASSPARGDYNSPLHF | TGTGCCAGCAGCCCCGCACGGGGGGACTATAATTCACCCCTCCACTTT
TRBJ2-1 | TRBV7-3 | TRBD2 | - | CASSSGLALYNEQFF | TGTGCCAGCAGCTCAGGACTAGCGCTCTACAATGAGCAGTTCTTC
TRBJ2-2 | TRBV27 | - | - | CASSLTGRHGELFF | TGTGCCAGCAGTCTGACAGGTCGACACGGGGAGCTGTTTTTT
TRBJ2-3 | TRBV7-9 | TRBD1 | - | CASSLAGTGTDTQYF | TGTGCCAGCAGCTTAGCCGGGACAGGGACAGATACGCAGTATTTT
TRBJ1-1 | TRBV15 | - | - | CATSFEPRTALNTEAFF | TGTGCCACCAGCTTCGAGCCTCGGACAGCATTGAACACTGAAGCTTTCTTT
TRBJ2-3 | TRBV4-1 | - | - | CASSQAGTVDTQYF | TGCGCCAGCAGCCAAGCTGGGACTGTCGATACGCAGTATTTT
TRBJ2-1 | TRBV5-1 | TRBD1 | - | CASSQHRGPYNEQFF | TGCGCCAGCAGCCAACACAGGGGGCCCTACAATGAGCAGTTCTTC
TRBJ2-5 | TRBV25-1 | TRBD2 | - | CASSDSPPGLVHF | TGTGCCAGCAGTGATTCCCCCCCCGGACTAGTCCACTTC
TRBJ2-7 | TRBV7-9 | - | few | CASSSNPSKESSYEQYF | TGTGCCAGCAGCTCTAACCCATCCAAGGAGAGCTCCTACGAGCAGTACTTC
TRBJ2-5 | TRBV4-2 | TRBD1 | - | CASSQKGQALQETQYF | TGTGCCAGCAGCCAGAAAGGACAGGCCCTTCAAGAGACCCAGTACTTC
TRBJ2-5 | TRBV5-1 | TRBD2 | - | CASSLGPRLAGNQETQYF | TGCGCCAGCAGCTTGGGCCCTCGACTAGCGGGGAACCAAGAGACCCAGTACTTC
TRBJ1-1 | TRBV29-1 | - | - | CSVGDTATEAFF | TGCAGCGTGGGGGACACAGCCACTGAAGCTTTCTTT
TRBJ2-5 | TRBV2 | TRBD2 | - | CASSELWGLAGGNGKTQYF | TGTGCCAGCAGTGAATTGTGGGGACTAGCGGGGGGTAATGGGAAGACCCAGTACTTC
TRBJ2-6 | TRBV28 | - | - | CASSFHSGANVLTF | TGTGCCAGCAGTTTTCACTCTGGGGCCAACGTCCTGACTTTC
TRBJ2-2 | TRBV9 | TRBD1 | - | CASSVGQGTGELFF | TGTGCCAGCAGCGTAGGACAGGGAACCGGGGAGCTGTTTTTT
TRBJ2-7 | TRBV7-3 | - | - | CASSPQGPGEQYF | TGTGCCAGCAGCCCGCAGGGGCCTGGGGAGCAGTACTTC
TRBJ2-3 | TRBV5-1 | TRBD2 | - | CASSSSGGVDTQYF | TGCGCCAGCAGCTCTAGCGGGGGGGTAGATACGCAGTATTTT